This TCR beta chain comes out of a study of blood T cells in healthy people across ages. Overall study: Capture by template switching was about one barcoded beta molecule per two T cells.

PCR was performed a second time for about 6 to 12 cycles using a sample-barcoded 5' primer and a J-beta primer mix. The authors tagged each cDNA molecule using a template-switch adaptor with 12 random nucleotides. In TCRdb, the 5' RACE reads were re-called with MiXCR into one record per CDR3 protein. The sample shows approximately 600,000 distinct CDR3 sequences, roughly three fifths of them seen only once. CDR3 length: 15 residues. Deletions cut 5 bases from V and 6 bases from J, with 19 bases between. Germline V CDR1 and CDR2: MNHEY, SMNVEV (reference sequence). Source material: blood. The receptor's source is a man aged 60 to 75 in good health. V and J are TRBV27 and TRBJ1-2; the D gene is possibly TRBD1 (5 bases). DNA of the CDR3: TGTGCCAGCAGTATCCGGGACCCACGGCGGGATGGCTACACCTTC. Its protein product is CASSIRDPRRDGYTF.